This TCR beta chain is from a study of cytomegalovirus exposure and HLA in healthy donors. Study results and limitations: A few chains tied to CMV proved CMV antigen-specific in vitro.

Data came from immunoSEQ multiplex PCR; TCRdb stores just in-frame clones and leaves some out. The sample shows about 120,000 clones, 88% of them seen only once. The donors belonged to the roughly 120-subject validation cohort, separate from the roughly 700-subject first cohort. Germline CDR1 MNHEY, CDR2 SMNVEV (reference sequence). V shed 6 bases and J shed 0 bases, with 12 bases lying between them. This CDR3 region has 16 residues. Comments on this clone: Antigen unknown.

What was sequenced was PBMCs. This sequence was found in a woman between 18 and 29 years old in good health and CMV-seropositive. The rearrangement joins TRBV27 to TRBJ2-6, with D hard to call. CDR3 region: CASSLSPVSGANVLTF. Here the CDR3 DNA reads TGTGCCAGCAGCCTCTCTCCAGTCTCTGGGGCCAACGTCCTGACTTTC. The full variable domain, in which reference TRBV27 and TRBJ2-6 provide the parts outside the CDR3, is EAQVTQNPRYLITVTGKKLTVTCSQNMNHEYMSWYRQDPGLGLRQIYYSMNVEVTDKGDVPEGYKVSRKEKRNFPLILESPSPNQTSLYFCASSLSPVSGANVLTFGAGSRLTVL.